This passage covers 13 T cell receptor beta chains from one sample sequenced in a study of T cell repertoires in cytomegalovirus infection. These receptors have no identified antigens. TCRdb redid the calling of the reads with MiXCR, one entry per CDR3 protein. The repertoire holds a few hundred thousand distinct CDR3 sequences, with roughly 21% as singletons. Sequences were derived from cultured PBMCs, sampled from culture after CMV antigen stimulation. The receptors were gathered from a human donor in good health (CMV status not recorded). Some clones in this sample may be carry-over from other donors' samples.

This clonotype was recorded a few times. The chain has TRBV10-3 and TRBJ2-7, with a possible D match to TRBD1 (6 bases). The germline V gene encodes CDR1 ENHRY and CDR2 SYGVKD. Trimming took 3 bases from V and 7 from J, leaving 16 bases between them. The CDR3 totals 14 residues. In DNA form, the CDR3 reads TGTGCCATCAGTGATGAGACAGGTCCTCGGGAGCAGTACTTC. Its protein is CAISDETGPREQYF.

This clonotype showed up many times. CDR3 region: CASSSPTSTDTQYF. CDR3 coding DNA: TGTGCCAGCAGCTCCCCTACTAGCACAGATACGCAGTATTTT. The chain uses TRBV7-2 and TRBJ2-3; D remains ambiguous. CDR3 length equals 14 residues. CDR1 is SGHTA, CDR2 FQGNSA, per germline. Trimming shortened V by 4 bases and J by 0 bases, and 8 bases separated the two germline ends. Based on the CDR3 plus reference TRBV7-2 and TRBJ2-3, the full variable domain is GAGVSQSPSNKVTEKGKDVELRCDPISGHTALYWYRQSLGQGLEFLIYFQGNSAPDKSGLPSDRFSAERTGGSVSTLTIQRTQQEDSAVYLCASSSPTSTDTQYFGPGTRLTVL.

The CDR3 protein is CASSFRAGPVGETQYF. The CDR3 DNA reads TGTGCCAGCAGTTTTCGAGCGGGACCCGTGGGAGAGACCCAGTACTTC. This chain joins TRBV12-3 or TRBV12-4 and TRBJ2-5; TRBD2 matches at 7 bases. After removal of 3 bases from V and 4 bases from J, the junction contained 11 bases not matched to a gene. The CDR3 is made up of 16 amino acids.

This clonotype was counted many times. The CDR3 region is CASTQQGVRTDTQYF. CDR3 nucleotides: TGCGCCAGCACCCAACAGGGGGTTCGCACAGATACGCAGTATTTT. The chain recombines TRBV5-1 with TRBJ2-3; 8 bases align to TRBD1. Per the germline V gene, CDR1 is SGHRS and CDR2 is YFSETQ. The CDR3 consists of 15 residues. V lost 6 bases, J lost 1 base, and 7 bases stayed unmatched.

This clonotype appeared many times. The CDR3 DNA sequence: TGCAGTGTTAATGGACAGAATAATGAAAAACTGTTTTTT. It encodes CSVNGQNNEKLFF. The chain links TRBV20-1 to TRBJ1-4; D is perhaps TRBD1 (6 bases). V was shortened by 7 bases and J by 4 bases, with 13 bases between the two germline ends. Germline V gene lookup returns CDR1 DFQATT and CDR2 SNEGSKA (reference sequence). The length of the CDR3 is 13 residues.

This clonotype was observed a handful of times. The chain's CDR3 is CASTVTLGAEAFF. The CDR3 DNA is TGTGCCAGCACCGTGACCCTGGGGGCTGAAGCTTTCTTT. This chain connects TRBV12-3 or TRBV12-4 to TRBJ1-1; D perhaps matches TRBD1 (5 bases). The CDR3 loop spans 13 amino acids. The germline V and J ends were trimmed by 7 bases and 6 bases, with 15 bases remaining between them.

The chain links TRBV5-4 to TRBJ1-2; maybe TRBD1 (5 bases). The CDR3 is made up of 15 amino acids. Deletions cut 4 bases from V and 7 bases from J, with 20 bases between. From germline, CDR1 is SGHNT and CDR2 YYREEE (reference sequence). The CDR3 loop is CASSHSTGPGSGYTF. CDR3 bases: TGTGCCAGCAGCCACTCAACCGGTCCAGGGAGTGGCTACACCTTC.

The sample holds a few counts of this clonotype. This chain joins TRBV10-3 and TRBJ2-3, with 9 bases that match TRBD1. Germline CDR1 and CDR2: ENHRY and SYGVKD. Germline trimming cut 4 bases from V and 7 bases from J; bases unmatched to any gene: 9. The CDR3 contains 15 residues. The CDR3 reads CAISVRDREGNTQYF. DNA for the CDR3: TGTGCCATCAGTGTCCGGGACAGGGAAGGAAATACGCAGTATTTT.

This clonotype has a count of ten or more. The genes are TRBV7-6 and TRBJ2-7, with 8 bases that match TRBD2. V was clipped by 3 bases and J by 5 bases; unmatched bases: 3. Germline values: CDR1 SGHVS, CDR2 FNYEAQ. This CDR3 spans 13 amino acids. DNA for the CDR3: TGTGCCAGCAGCTTGGCGGGAGGTGACGAGCAGTACTTC. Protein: CASSLAGGDEQYF.

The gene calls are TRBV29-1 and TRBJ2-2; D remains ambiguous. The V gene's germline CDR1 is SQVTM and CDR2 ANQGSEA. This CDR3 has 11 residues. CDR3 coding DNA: TGCGTTGGAAGACGGACCGGGGAGCTGTTTTTT. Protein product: CVGRRTGELFF.

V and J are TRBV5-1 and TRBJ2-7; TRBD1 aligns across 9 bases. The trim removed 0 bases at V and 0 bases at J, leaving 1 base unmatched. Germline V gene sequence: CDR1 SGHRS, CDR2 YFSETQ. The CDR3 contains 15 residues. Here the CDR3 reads CASSLEDRGSYEQYV. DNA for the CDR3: TGCGCCAGCAGCTTGGAGGACAGGGGCTCCTACGAGCAGTACGTC.

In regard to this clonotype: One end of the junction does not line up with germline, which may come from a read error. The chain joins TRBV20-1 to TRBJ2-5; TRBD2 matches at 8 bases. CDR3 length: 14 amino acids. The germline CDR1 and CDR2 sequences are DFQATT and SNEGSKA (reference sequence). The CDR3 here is CSATSGTSQGTQYF. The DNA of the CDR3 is TGCAGTGCAACTTCCGGGACTAGTCAAGGGACCCAGTACTTC.

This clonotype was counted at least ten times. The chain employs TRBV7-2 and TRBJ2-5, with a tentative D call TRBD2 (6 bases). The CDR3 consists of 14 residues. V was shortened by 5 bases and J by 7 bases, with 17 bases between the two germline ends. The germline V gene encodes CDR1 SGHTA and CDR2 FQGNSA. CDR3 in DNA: TGTGCCAGCAGCGAACCCGGGACGCGGGGGACCCAGTACTTC. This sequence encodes CASSEPGTRGTQYF.